The next 2 T cell receptor beta chains were all read from a single sample in a study of naive and memory T cell subsets. Points from the study as a whole: Possibly reflecting memory cells re-expressing CD45RA, a few larger clonotypes occurred in naive repertoires, especially CD8.

Antigens of these TCRs are unknown. Two oligonucleotides, mixed equimolar, formed the beta constant-region primer covering TRBC1 and TRBC2. Nested alpha and beta constant-region primers with the SP2 primer drove four PCR rounds on ligated cDNA. TCRdb passed the UMI-ligation and nested PCR reads through MiXCR, listing each CDR3 protein once. The profile covers 150,000 or so distinct CDR3 sequences, with under 25% appearing a single time and roughly 0.1% taken by the ten largest. Specimen: naive CD4+ T cells from blood. The receptors were gathered from a human donor in good health.

Ten or more counts support this clonotype. This chain connects TRBV6-2 or TRBV6-3 to TRBJ2-1; D not certain. Trimming took 5 bases from V and 9 from J, leaving 8 bases between them. The CDR3 loop spans 11 amino acids. In germline, CDR1 is MNHEY, CDR2 SVGEGT. CDR3 nucleotide sequence: TGTGCCAGCAGTGACATTCTTGAGCAGTTCTTC. As protein: CASSDILEQFF.

This clonotype occurred a few times. V usage is TRBV28 and J usage is TRBJ2-1; no clear D gene. CDR1 is MDHEN, CDR2 SYDVKM, per germline. The CDR3 has 12 amino acids. The V end lost 2 bases, the J end lost 10 bases, and 9 bases lay between the germline ends. CDR3 amino acids: CASSLRVREQFF. CDR3 in DNA: TGTGCCAGCAGTTTAAGAGTCCGGGAGCAGTTCTTC.